This T cell receptor (beta chain) was identified during a study of cytotoxic CD8 clonotypes in ibrutinib-treated CLL. Study details: Across the patients, approximately 10 were relapsed/refractory, some 14 treatment-naive and 17 to 18 IGHV unmutated. On average, each sample had about 260,000 productive templates and approximately 89,000 productive rearrangements.

The germline gives CDR1 MDHEN, CDR2 SYDVKM. V trimming: 2 bases; J trimming: 9 bases; junction bases outside the gene matches: 10. The CDR3 runs 15 residues. Generated by immunoSEQ multiplex PCR, the TCRdb table keeps only in-frame clones and is missing some. The profile shows 150,000 to 200,000 clones, about 88% of them singletons. The chain uses TRBV28 and TRBJ2-7; 10 positions match TRBD2. Sequencing was performed on PBMCs, taken at disease progression, from a patient treated with ibrutinib. The sequence derives from a human donor with chronic lymphocytic leukemia. The CDR3 sequence is CASSLPGTSESGQYF. The CDR3 coding sequence is TGTGCCAGCAGTTTACCCGGGACTAGCGAGTCGGGGCAGTACTTC.